Below are 9 T cell receptor beta chains sequenced from a single sample in a study of blood T cell repertoires in COVID-19. Clones were read by immunoSEQ multiplex PCR, and TCRdb kept only the in-frame ones, dropping some. The sample consists of a few hundred thousand clones, about 91% of them appearing once. Sequencing was carried out using PBMCs or T cells enriched from blood (not recorded which). These receptors were collected from a woman in her thirties or forties with acute COVID-19.

The genes are TRBV2 and TRBJ2-3; no firm D call. CDR3 length equals 15 residues. In germline, CDR1 is SNHLY, CDR2 FYNNEI. Deletions cut 0 bases from V and 0 bases from J, with 7 bases between. The CDR3 nucleotides read TGTGCCAGCAGTGAAGCACTCCCTAGCACAGATACGCAGTATTTT. It yields the protein CASSEALPSTDTQYF.

This clone was picked up one time. The V and J genes are TRBV5-1 and TRBJ1-4; 8 nucleotides line up with TRBD1. Trimming took 4 bases from V and 7 from J; bases not matched to a gene: 6. Per the germline V gene, CDR1 is SGHRS and CDR2 is YFSETQ. The CDR3 is 14 amino acids. The CDR3 region is CASSRGQGSEKLFF. In nucleotides, the CDR3 is TGCGCCAGCAGCCGCGGACAGGGCAGTGAAAAACTGTTTTTT.

CDR3 in DNA: TGTGCCAGCAGTTACGCGCTGGGGGGGGACTATGGCTACACCTTC. The encoded protein is CASSYALGGDYGYTF. V usage is TRBV6-5 and J usage is TRBJ1-2; weak D call: TRBD1 (5 bases). Trimming left V 2 bases short and J 3 bases short, with 13 bases between. The germline gives CDR1 MNHEY, CDR2 SVGAGI. The CDR3 has 15 amino acids.

CDR3 protein: CASSPRGSGYWDEQFF. The DNA for the CDR3 is TGTGCCAGCAGCCCCCGGGGCAGCGGGTACTGGGATGAGCAGTTCTTC. The V and J genes are TRBV7-9 and TRBJ2-1, with TRBD2 as a possible D gene (6 bases). This CDR3 spans 16 amino acids. V shed 5 bases and J shed 8 bases, with 22 bases lying between them. Germline CDR1 and CDR2: SEHNR and FQNEAQ (reference sequence).

This chain uses TRBV3-1 (or the pseudogene TRBV3-2) with TRBJ2-1; 7 nucleotides line up with TRBD2. V lost 3 bases and J lost 6; bases outside the gene matches: 8. This CDR3 has 15 residues. Looked up from germline, CDR1 is LGHDT and CDR2 is YNNKEL (reference sequence). The DNA for the CDR3 is TGTGCCAGCAGCCAGAGCGGGGCCCCATCCAATGAGCAGTTCTTC. This translates into CASSQSGAPSNEQFF.

V usage is TRBV24-1 and J usage is TRBJ2-3; TRBD1 aligns across 9 bases. Germline V lookup: CDR1 KGHDR, CDR2 SFDVKD. J gave up 4 bases and V 7 bases, and 8 bases lay outside the gene matches. This CDR3 region has 15 residues. CDR3 nucleotide sequence: TGTGCCACCAGCCGACCGGGACAGGGCGCAGATACGCAGTATTTT. Amino acids: CATSRPGQGADTQYF.

This clone was counted only a few times. This sequence joins TRBV3-1 (or the pseudogene TRBV3-2) and TRBJ1-2; D remains ambiguous. There are 13 residues in the CDR3. Germline CDR1 and CDR2: LGHDT and YNNKEL (reference sequence). Trimming removed 1 base at V and 6 bases at J, with 9 bases between. The CDR3 DNA is TGTGCCAGCAGCCAAGCCTTCGGGGATGGCTACACCTTC. It codes for CASSQAFGDGYTF.

This CDR3 is CASSLGGDETQYF. CDR3 in DNA: TGTGCCAGCAGCTTGGGCGGGGACGAGACCCAGTACTTC. The J gene is TRBJ2-5, the V gene TRBV5-6; possible D gene TRBD2, 6 bases. V was cut by 0 bases and J by 5 bases, with 8 bases left in between. CDR3 size: 13 residues. CDR1 is SGHDT and CDR2 is YYEEEE in the germline V gene. Full variable domain (rest looked up from reference TRBV5-6 and TRBJ2-5): DAGVTQSPTHLIKTRGQQVTLRCSPKSGHDTVSWYQQALGQGPQFIFQYYEEEERQRGNFPDRFSGHQFPNYSSELNVNALLLGDSALYLCASSLGGDETQYFGPGTRLLVL.

This chain joins TRBV6-2 or TRBV6-3 and TRBJ2-3; TRBD2 agrees at 7 bases. Germline V gene sequence: CDR1 MNHEY, CDR2 SVGEGT. V trimming: 0 bases; J trimming: 2 bases; junction bases outside the gene matches: 8. The CDR3 sequence is 17 residues long. The CDR3 loop reads CASSYSGGGPNTDTQYF. The DNA of the CDR3 is TGTGCCAGCAGTTACTCTGGCGGGGGACCGAACACAGATACGCAGTATTTT.